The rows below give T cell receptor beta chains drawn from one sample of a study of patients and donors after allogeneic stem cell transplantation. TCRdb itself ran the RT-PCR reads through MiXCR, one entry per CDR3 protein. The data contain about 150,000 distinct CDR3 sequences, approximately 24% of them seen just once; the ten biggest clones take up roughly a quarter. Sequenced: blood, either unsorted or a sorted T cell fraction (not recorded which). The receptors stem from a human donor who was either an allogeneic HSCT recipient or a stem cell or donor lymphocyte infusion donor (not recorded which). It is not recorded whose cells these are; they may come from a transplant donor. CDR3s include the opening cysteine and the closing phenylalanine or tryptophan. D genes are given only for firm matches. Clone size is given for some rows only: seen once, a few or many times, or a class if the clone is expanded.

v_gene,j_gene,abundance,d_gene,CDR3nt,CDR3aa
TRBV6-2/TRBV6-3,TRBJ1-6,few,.,TGTGCCAGCGGCTCGGGACTCCGACCTAATTCACCCCTCCACTTT,CASGSGLRPNSPLHF
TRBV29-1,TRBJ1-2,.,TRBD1,TGCACCGCGACAGGGGAAGATGGCTACACCTTC,CTATGEDGYTF
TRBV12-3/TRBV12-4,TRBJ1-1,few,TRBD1,TGTGCCAGCAGTTTACCAGGGGGAATCACTGAAGCTTTCTTT,CASSLPGGITEAFF
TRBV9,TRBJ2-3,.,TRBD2,TGTGCCAGCAGCGTAGGACTAGCGGGGAGATCAGATACGCAGTATTTT,CASSVGLAGRSDTQYF
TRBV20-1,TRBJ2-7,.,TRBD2,TGCAGTGCTACAAGACTAGCGAGGGACGAGCAGTACTTC,CSATRLARDEQYF
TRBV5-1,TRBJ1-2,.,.,TGCGCCAGCAGCTTGGCCAGGGGTGGCTACACCTTC,CASSLARGGYTF
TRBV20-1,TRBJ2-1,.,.,TGCACAACTCAGGGGAAACCCCCAAACAATGAGCAGTTCTTC,CTTQGKPPNNEQFF
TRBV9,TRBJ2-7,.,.,TGTGCCAGCAGCGTAGTTGGGGGTGCCTACGAGCAGTACTTC,CASSVVGGAYEQYF
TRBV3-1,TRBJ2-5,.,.,TGTGCCAGCAGCCAACCTGGGGAGACCCAGTACTTC,CASSQPGETQYF
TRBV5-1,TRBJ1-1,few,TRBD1,TGCGCCAGCAGCCAGACAGGGGGGGAAGCTTTCTTT,CASSQTGGEAFF
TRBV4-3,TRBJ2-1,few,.,TGCGCCAGCAGCCAAGCCCGCGGGGCAAGCTCCTACAATGAGCAGTTCTTC,CASSQARGASSYNEQFF
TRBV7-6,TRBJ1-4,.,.,TGTGCCAGCAGCTTAGAATTGCAGGACCGGAATGAAAAACTGTTTTTT,CASSLELQDRNEKLFF
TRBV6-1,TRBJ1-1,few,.,TGTGCCAGCAGTAAGCCCCCCGCGGCTTTCTTT,CASSKPPAAFF
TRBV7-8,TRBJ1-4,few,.,TGTGCCAGCAGCCCTCGACAGGACTTTAATGAAAAACTGTTTTTT,CASSPRQDFNEKLFF
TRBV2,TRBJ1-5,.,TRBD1,TGTGCCAGCACTAAGGGGGCTAGTCCCCAGCATTTT,CASTKGASPQHF
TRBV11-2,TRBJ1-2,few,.,TGTGCCAGCAGCTTAGTTCAACATGGAGGCTACACCTTC,CASSLVQHGGYTF
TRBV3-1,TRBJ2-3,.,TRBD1,TGTGCCAGCAGCCATAGCCGGGACAGGGGGCCAGATACGCAGTATTTT,CASSHSRDRGPDTQYF
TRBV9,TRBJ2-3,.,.,TGTGCCAGCAGCGTAGGGACTGTTTTTGGCACAGATACGCAGTATTTT,CASSVGTVFGTDTQYF
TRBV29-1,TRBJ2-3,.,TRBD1,TGCAGCGCCCCTAGGGGGCCAGCACTATGGGATACGCAGTATTTT,CSAPRGPALWDTQYF
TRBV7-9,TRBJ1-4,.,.,TGTGCCAGCAGCTTACTCAGAAATGAAAAACTGTTTTTT,CASSLLRNEKLFF
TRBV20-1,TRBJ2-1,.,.,TGCAGTGCCTTTAACAATGAGCAGTTCTTC,CSAFNNEQFF
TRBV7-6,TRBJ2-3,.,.,TGTGCCAGCAGCTTATCCGCGGGATGGGGCGCTAGCACAGATACGCAGTATTTT,CASSLSAGWGASTDTQYF
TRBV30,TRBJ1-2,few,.,TGTGCCTGCTCAAGAATGGGCAGCCTCTATGGCTACACCTTC,CACSRMGSLYGYTF
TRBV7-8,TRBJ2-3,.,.,TGTGCCAGCAGCTTAGGAGACAGGCGCGACACAGATACGCAGTATTTT,CASSLGDRRDTDTQYF
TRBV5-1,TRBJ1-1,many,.,TGCGCCAGCAGCTTTTGGCAAATGAACACTGAAGCTTTCTTT,CASSFWQMNTEAFF
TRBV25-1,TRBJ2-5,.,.,TGTGCCAGCAGTGAAAGGCTGCTAGAGACCCAGTACTTC,CASSERLLETQYF
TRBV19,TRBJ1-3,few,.,TGTGCCAGTAGTATTATCGCAGGGCGGCACACCATATATTTT,CASSIIAGRHTIYF
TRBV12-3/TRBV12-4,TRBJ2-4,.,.,TGTGCCAGCAGTTTATGGGCATATTGGGGGGGCCAGGCCAAAAACATTCAGTACTTC,CASSLWAYWGGQAKNIQYF
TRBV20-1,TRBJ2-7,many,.,TGCAGTGCTAGTGGGCAGGCCCAGCAGTACTTC,CSASGQAQQYF
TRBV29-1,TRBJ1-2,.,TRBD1,TGCAGCGTTGACCAGACCAGGGGGCTTAAAAGGGACTATGGCTACACCTTC,CSVDQTRGLKRDYGYTF
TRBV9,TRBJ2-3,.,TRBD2,TGTGCCAGCAGCCACTTTAGCGGGGAGGGGACAGATACGCAGTATTTT,CASSHFSGEGTDTQYF
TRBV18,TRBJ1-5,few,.,TGTGCCAGCTCACCGATACCGGGGGCTCAGCCCCAGCATTTT,CASSPIPGAQPQHF
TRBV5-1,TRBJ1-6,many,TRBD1,TGCGCCAGCAGCTTGGAGGGGGCAGTTTATAATTCACCCCTCCACTTT,CASSLEGAVYNSPLHF
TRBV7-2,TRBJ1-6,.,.,TGTGCCAGCAGCCCGCCTCGCGGGAGCTCCTATAATTCACCCCTCCACTTT,CASSPPRGSSYNSPLHF
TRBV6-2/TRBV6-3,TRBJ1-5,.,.,TGTGCCAGCAGCTCTTACACAGGGAGAATTAGCAATCAGCCCCAGCATTTT,CASSSYTGRISNQPQHF
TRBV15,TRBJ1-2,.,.,TGTGCCACCAGCAGAGTTGGGGTTGAAGGGATCTTGGAGGGCTACACCTTC,CATSRVGVEGILEGYTF
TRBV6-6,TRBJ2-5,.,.,TGTGCCAGCAGTAAGGGGACCCAGTACTTC,CASSKGTQYF
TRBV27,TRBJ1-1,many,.,TGTGCCAGCAGTTTTCAGGGCGCGGTTGAAGCTTTCTTT,CASSFQGAVEAFF
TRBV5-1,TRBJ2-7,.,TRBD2,TGCGCCAGCAGCTTGGGAGGGACTACCCCTTACGAGCAGTACTTC,CASSLGGTTPYEQYF
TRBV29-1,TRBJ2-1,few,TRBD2,TGCAGCGAGAAGACTAGCGGGGATTACAATGAGCAGTTCTTC,CSEKTSGDYNEQFF
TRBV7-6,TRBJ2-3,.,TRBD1,TGTGCCAGCAGCTGGCGACAGGGGAGAGATACGCAGTGTTTT,CASSWRQGRDTQCF
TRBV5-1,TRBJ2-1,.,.,TGCGCCAGCTGGAAGGGGGGGAGCTCCTACAATGAGCAGTTCTTC,CASWKGGSSYNEQFF
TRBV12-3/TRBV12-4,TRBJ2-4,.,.,TGTGCCAGCAGTTACACACCTGTTGGGGCCAAAAACATTCAGTACTTC,CASSYTPVGAKNIQYF
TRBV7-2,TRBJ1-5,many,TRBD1,TGTGCCAGCAGCTTAGGACAGGGGGCTGGTTCAATTCAGCCCCAGCATTTT,CASSLGQGAGSIQPQHF
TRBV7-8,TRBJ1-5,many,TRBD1,TGTGCCAGCAGCACAGGGGTACCATATAGCAATCAGCCCCAGCATTTT,CASSTGVPYSNQPQHF
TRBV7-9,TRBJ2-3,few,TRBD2,TGTGCCAGCAGCCCACAGCGGGGACCCCACACAGATACGCAGTATTTT,CASSPQRGPHTDTQYF
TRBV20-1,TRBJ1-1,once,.,TGCAGTGCTAGATCCGGGGGGATCGGGACTGAAGCTTTCTTT,CSARSGGIGTEAFF
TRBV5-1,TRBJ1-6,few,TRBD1,TGCGCCAGCAGCCGGGGGGACAGGGCTTCACCCCTCCACTTT,CASSRGDRASPLHF